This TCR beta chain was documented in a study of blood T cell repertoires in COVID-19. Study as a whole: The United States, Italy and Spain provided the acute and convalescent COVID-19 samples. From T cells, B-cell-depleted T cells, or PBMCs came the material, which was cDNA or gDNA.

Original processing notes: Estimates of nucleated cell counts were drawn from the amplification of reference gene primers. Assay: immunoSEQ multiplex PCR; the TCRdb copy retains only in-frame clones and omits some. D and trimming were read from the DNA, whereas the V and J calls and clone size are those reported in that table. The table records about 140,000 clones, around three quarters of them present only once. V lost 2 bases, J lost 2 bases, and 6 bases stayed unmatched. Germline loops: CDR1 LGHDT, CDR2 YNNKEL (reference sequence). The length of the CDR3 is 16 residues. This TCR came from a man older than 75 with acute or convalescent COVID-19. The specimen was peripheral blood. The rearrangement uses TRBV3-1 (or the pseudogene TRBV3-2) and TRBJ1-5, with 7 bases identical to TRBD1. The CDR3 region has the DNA TGTGCCAGCAGCCAACCTTCGACAGGGCGCAATCAGCCCCAGCATTTT. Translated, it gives CASSQPSTGRNQPQHF.